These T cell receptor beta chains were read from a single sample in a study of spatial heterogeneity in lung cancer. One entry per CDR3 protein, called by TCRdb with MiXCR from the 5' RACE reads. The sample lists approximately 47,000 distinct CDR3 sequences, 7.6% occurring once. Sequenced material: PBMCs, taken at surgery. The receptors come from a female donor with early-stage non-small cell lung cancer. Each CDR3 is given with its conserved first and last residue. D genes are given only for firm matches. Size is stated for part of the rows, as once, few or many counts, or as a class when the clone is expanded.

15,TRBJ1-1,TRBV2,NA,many,CASRERQDGNTEAFF,TGTGCCAGCAGAGAGAGACAGGATGGGAACACTGAAGCTTTCTTT
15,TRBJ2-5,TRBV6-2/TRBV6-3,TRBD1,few,CASSYDAGGWETQYF,TGTGCCAGCAGTTACGATGCAGGGGGCTGGGAGACCCAGTACTTC
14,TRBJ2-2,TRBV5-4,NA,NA,CASSPGGFTGELFF,TGTGCCAGCAGCCCCGGCGGCTTCACCGGGGAGCTGTTTTTT
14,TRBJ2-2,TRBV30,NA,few,CAWSVSGRSGELFF,TGTGCCTGGAGTGTGTCAGGGCGATCCGGGGAGCTGTTTTTT
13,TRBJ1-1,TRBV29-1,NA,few,CSVAVSMNTEAFF,TGCAGCGTTGCAGTATCGATGAACACTGAAGCTTTCTTT
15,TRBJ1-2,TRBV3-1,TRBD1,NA,CASSRYTGEEYGYTF,TGTGCCAGCAGCCGCTACACAGGGGAAGAATATGGCTACACCTTC
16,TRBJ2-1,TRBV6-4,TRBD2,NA,CASSDSPGGPSNEQFF,TGTGCCAGCAGTGACTCGCCGGGGGGGCCTTCCAATGAGCAGTTCTTC
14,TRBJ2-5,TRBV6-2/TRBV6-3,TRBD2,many,CASSSTGLAETQYF,TGTGCCAGCAGTTCCACTGGACTAGCAGAGACCCAGTACTTC
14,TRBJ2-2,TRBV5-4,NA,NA,CASSNRENTGELFF,TGTGCCAGCAGCAACCGGGAGAACACCGGGGAGCTGTTTTTT
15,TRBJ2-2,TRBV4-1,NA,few,CASSRAEGAPGELFF,TGCGCCAGCAGCCGGGCGGAGGGGGCCCCCGGGGAGCTGTTTTTT
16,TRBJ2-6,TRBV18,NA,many,CASSLLSFSGANVLTF,TGTGCCAGCTCACTCCTATCCTTCTCTGGGGCCAACGTCCTGACTTTC